Described below is a single T cell receptor beta chain sequence and its context. Antigen: not known. Primers included in the PCR were 60 Vbeta and 13 Jbeta primers. Sequencing used immunoSEQ multiplex PCR; TCRdb keeps in-frame clones, though not all of them. The sample consists of about 140,000 clones, about 76% of them appearing once. This entry belongs to a study of cytomegalovirus exposure and HLA in healthy donors. Study observations and caveats: Later findings reportedly placed an Asian-associated ancestry cluster below the roughly 670-donor mean for N-insertions. It was reported that TCR beta sequences correctly inferred the HLA-A and HLA-B alleles for most subjects.

Germline values: CDR1 WNHNN, CDR2 SYGVQD (reference sequence). The CDR3 extends over 12 amino acids. The V gene lost 4 bases and the J gene lost 6 bases, with 8 bases spanning the gap. This chain links TRBV10-1 with TRBJ2-3; TRBD2 is a possible D gene (6 bases). The receptor was derived from a man younger than 35 in good health and CMV-seronegative. Sequenced sample: PBMCs. CDR3 bases: TGCGCCAGCAGTGGAGGAGGGGATACGCAGTATTTT. As protein: CASSGGGDTQYF.